This T cell receptor beta chain is drawn from a study of neurological immune-mediated disorders. Turning to the study itself: Of the 35 or so patients who had multiple sclerosis, about 30 had the relapsing-remitting form and 3 had the secondary progressive form.

General observations from the study: Among 34 multiple sclerosis patients, phylogenetic grouping put the repertoires of 18 into a single related-CDR3 cluster, a possible signature.

Synthesis of cDNA was performed by 5'RACE using 10-nucleotide random UMIs. Every sequencing run produced over 170 million TCR-beta sequences that came from 15-18 subjects. MiXCR, applied by TCRdb to the 5' RACE reads, yields one record per CDR3 protein. This table has tens of thousands of distinct CDR3 sequences, roughly 2.5% appearing once. The CDR3 runs 10 residues. Germline V gene sequence: CDR1 SGHTA, CDR2 FQGNSA. V lost 8 bases and J lost 5, with 5 bases in between. This clonotype was observed many times. The antigen remains undetermined. The sequencing sample was made of PBMCs. This receptor was obtained from a man aged 50-60 years with multiple sclerosis. This chain uses TRBV7-2 with TRBJ2-3; D remains unclear. The CDR3 DNA is TGTGCCAGCGCGGTAGATACGCAGTATTTT. Translating gives CASAVDTQYF. Full variable domain (missing parts from reference TRBV7-2 and TRBJ2-3): GAGVSQSPSNKVTEKGKDVELRCDPISGHTALYWYRQSLGQGLEFLIYFQGNSAPDKSGLPSDRFSAERTGGSVSTLTIQRTQQEDSAVYLCASAVDTQYFGPGTRLTVL.